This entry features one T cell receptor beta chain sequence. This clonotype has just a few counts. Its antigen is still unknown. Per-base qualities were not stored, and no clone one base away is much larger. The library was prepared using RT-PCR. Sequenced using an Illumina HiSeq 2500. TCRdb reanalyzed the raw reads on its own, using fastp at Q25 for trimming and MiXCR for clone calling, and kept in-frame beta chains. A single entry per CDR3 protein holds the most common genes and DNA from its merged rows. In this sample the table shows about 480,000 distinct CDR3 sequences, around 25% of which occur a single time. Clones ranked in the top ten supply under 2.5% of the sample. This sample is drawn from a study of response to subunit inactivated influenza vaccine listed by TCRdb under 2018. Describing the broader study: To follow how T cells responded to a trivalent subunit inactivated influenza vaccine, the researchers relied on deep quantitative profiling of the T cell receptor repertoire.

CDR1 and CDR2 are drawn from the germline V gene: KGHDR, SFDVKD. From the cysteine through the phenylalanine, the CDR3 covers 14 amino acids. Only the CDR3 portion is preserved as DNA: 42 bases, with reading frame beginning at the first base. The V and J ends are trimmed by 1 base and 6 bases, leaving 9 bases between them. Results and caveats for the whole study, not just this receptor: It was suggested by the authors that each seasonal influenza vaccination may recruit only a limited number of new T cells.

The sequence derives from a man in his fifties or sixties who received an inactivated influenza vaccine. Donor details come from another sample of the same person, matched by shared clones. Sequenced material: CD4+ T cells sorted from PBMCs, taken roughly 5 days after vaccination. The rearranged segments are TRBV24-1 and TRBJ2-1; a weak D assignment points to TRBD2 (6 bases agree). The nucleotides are TGTGCCACCAGTGATTTCATGGGAGGCAATGAGCAGTTCTTC. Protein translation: CATSDFMGGNEQFF.